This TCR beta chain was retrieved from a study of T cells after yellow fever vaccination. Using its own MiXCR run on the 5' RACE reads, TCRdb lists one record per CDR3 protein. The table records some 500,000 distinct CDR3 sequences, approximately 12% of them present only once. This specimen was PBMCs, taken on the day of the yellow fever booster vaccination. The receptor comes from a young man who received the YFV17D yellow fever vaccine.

CDR3 DNA: TGTGCCAGCAGCCAAGAGCTAACGGGCTCACCCCTCCACTTT. Its translation: CASSQELTGSPLHF. This chain links TRBV14 with TRBJ1-6; the D is unclear. The CDR3 spans 14 residues. CDR1 and CDR2 from the germline V gene are SGHDN and FVKESK. V was trimmed by 0 bases and J by 10 bases, leaving 10 bases between them.